These 7 T cell receptor beta chains were sequenced from one sample in a study of T cells in Graves' hyperthyroidism and ophthalmopathy. The TCR beta CDR3 regions underwent amplification using RNA transcripts as the source. HTBI primers were employed in a first-round RT-PCR of the TCR CDR3. TCRdb itself ran the multiplex PCR reads through MiXCR, one entry per CDR3 protein. The data show about 380,000 distinct CDR3 sequences, roughly 20% seen once. The sequencing sample was made of blood. The receptors were sampled from a man aged 18 to 30 with Graves' ophthalmopathy.

The chain is built from TRBV4-1 and TRBJ2-7; D gene ambiguous. The V gene's germline CDR1 is MGHRA and CDR2 YSYEKL. The length of the CDR3 is 16 residues. The V and J ends lost 5 bases and 0 bases respectively, with 17 bases between them. CDR3 in amino acids: CASSYPGRDRSYEQYF. The DNA of the CDR3 is TGCGCCAGCAGCTATCCTGGTAGAGACCGCTCCTACGAGCAGTACTTC.

This clonotype was seen ten or more times. The CDR3 reads CASRTDRDYGYTF. The DNA of the CDR3 is TGTGCCAGCAGAACGGACAGGGATTATGGCTACACCTTC. This rearrangement joins TRBV2 to TRBJ1-2; 8 nucleotides match TRBD1. With 6 bases clipped from V and 5 bases from J, the junction kept 5 bases outside the gene matches. Germline V gene sequence: CDR1 SNHLY, CDR2 FYNNEI. The CDR3 is made up of 13 amino acids.

The chain has TRBV19 and TRBJ2-1, with 7 positions matching TRBD2. V lost 5 bases, J lost 4 bases, and 11 bases stayed unmatched. The CDR3 is 16 amino acids. Germline V gene lookup returns CDR1 LNHDA and CDR2 SQIVND (reference sequence). The CDR3 DNA reads TGTGCCAGTAGTTCTCAGACTAGCCGGGGATACAATGAGCAGTTCTTC. Translated: CASSSQTSRGYNEQFF.

This clonotype occurred many times. The rearrangement joins TRBV24-1 to TRBJ1-6; no clear D. There are 16 residues in the CDR3. The V end lost 0 bases, the J end lost 9 bases, and 14 bases lay between the germline ends. Germline V lookup: CDR1 KGHDR, CDR2 SFDVKD. As DNA, the CDR3 is TGTGCCACCAGTGATTTGGATCCCGTCTGCTCTTCACCCCTCCACTTT. Translation gives CATSDLDPVCSSPLHF.

CDR3 sequence reads: CASSLQGSPLHF. CDR3 DNA sequence: TGTGCCAGCAGTCTACAGGGTTCACCCCTCCACTTT. J is TRBJ1-6 and V is TRBV2; a weak D match, TRBD1 (6 bases). The germline V and J ends were trimmed by 5 bases and 9 bases, with 8 bases remaining between them. The germline gives CDR1 SNHLY, CDR2 FYNNEI. CDR3 length equals 12 residues.

This clonotype has a handful of counts. The chain is built from TRBV12-3 or TRBV12-4 and TRBJ1-3; D unresolved. Trimming cost V 5 bases and J 4 bases, with 12 bases left between them. The CDR3 has 14 amino acids. The CDR3 nucleotides are TGTGCCAGCAGTGGGAGTACCCGAGGAAACACCATATATTTT. Translating gives CASSGSTRGNTIYF.

The chain has TRBV18 and TRBJ2-7, with D maybe TRBD1 (5 bases). The germline CDR1 and CDR2 sequences are KGHSH and LQKENI. V dropped 6 bases and J dropped 6 bases, with 15 bases sitting between them. This CDR3 has 13 residues. DNA of the CDR3: TGTGCCAGCTCCCCTTCCGACAGTCGCGAGCAGTACTTC. Encoded protein: CASSPSDSREQYF. Full variable domain (remainder filled in from reference TRBV18 and TRBJ2-7): NAGVMQNPRHLVRRRGQEARLRCSPMKGHSHVYWYRQLPEEGLKFMVYLQKENIIDESGMPKERFSAEFPKEGPSILRIQQVVRGDSAAYFCASSPSDSREQYFGPGTRLTVT.